This T cell receptor (beta chain) was recovered during a study of high-grade serous ovarian cancer treatment subgroups (dated by TCRdb to the early 2020s). Background for the entire study: A mean of approximately 13,000 reads and approximately 7,500 unique TCR beta rearrangements per sample was generated by sequencing. The cohort comprised approximately 30 patients: about ten with no residual disease after primary surgery (R0), about ten excellent NACT responders, and about ten poor NACT responders. Each patient contributed one primary tumor and two metastatic tumor samples, giving 90 samples in total. Under a laparoscopic triage algorithm, patients with high-grade serous ovarian cancer were grouped by complete gross resection or by neoadjuvant chemotherapy response, and the study profiled the TCR beta repertoires of these patients. General findings and caveats noted by the study authors: Repertoire similarity between tumors from the same patient ranged from about 0.095 to 0.8, while tumors from different patients showed almost no similarity. TCR clonal relatedness showed a positive correlation with neoantigen level and a trend toward positive correlation with copy number variation and mutation load from whole-genome sequencing. Because bulk tumor TCR sequencing provided no spatial information, insight into HGSC tumor complexity and diversity was limited. TCR repertoire analyses focused on CDR3; CDR1 and CDR2 were not analyzed.

The 80 to 100 tumor samples underwent high-throughput TCR profiling using ImmunoSEQ. As for the original processing: To measure repertoire diversity, the metrics used were richness (unique productive sequences), clonality, evenness and relatedness, and the Bhattacharyya coefficient was used to assess similarity between samples. In a sensitivity analysis, TCRs with fewer than two reads were excluded, and consistent conclusions were obtained. TCRdb provides this immuneACCESS table in a form limited to in-frame rearrangements. Some clones are lacking; in checked studies, under half of them reflect an unresolved V gene, and why the rest are absent is not known. D and trimming were read from the DNA, whereas the V and J calls and clone size are those reported in that table. In this sample the table shows about 30,000 clones, about 86% of which occur a single time. Roughly 2% of the sample rests with the top ten.

About this clone: Which antigen it targets is not known. The record has no base qualities; no much larger clone is one base away.

Collection of tumor samples took place before definitive surgery or chemotherapy. Genomic DNA was extracted by the MD Anderson Biospecimen Extraction Resource, and TCR sequencing was done by the MD Anderson Cancer Genomics Laboratory. The CDR3 has 14 amino acids, counting the end cysteine and phenylalanine. Of the read, only the CDR3 DNA is kept; its 42 bases are in frame from base 1. V is pared back by 0 bases and J by 4 bases, with 9 bases lying between the germline termini. According to the germline V gene, CDR1 reads SGHVS and CDR2 reads FNYEAQ. Sequencing used tumor tissue. The sequence was collected from a human donor with high-grade serous ovarian cancer. The chain is made from TRBV7-6 and TRBJ2-5; possibly the D gene is TRBD1, per 6 matching bases. The CDR3: CASSLALGGETQYF. The sequenced DNA: TGTGCCAGCAGCTTAGCGCTAGGGGGAGAGACCCAGTACTTC.